This is a list of T cell receptor beta chains from one sample in a study of blood T cell repertoires in COVID-19. Sequencing was performed with immunoSEQ multiplex PCR; in TCRdb, only in-frame clones are kept and a portion is missing. The table lists around 250,000 clones, 65% to 90% of them singletons. Input material: PBMCs or T cells enriched from blood (not recorded which). These receptors were obtained from a man aged 18 to 29 who had recovered from COVID-19. Each CDR3 is given with its conserved first and last residue. The order of the fields is V gene, J gene, D gene, clone size, CDR3 protein, CDR3 DNA. The D gene is left open where the match is weak. Clone sizes are given selectively: once, few, many, or a class where the clone is expanded.

>TRBV18|TRBJ2-7|.|.
CASSLTSPGLNYEQYF
TGTGCCAGCTCACTTACGAGCCCCGGACTGAACTACGAGCAGTACTTC
>TRBV2|TRBJ1-2|.|few
CASTFDSAGVHTF
TGTGCCAGCACCTTTGACAGTGCTGGAGTACACACCTTC
>TRBV12-3/TRBV12-4|TRBJ2-7|.|.
CASSGAYEQYF
TGTGCCAGCTCAGGGGCCTACGAGCAGTACTTC
>TRBV29-1|TRBJ2-1|TRBD2|.
CSVSGRQSYNEQFF
TGCAGCGTGAGCGGGAGACAATCCTACAATGAGCAGTTCTTC
>TRBV7-8|TRBJ2-1|.|.
CASSLAGGGGNEQFF
TGTGCCAGCAGCTTAGCGGGGGGCGGGGGTAATGAGCAGTTCTTC
>TRBV19|TRBJ2-3|.|.
CASSTPGRGSGYTQYF
TGTGCCAGTAGTACCCCCGGAAGAGGGAGCGGATATACGCAGTATTTT
>TRBV19|TRBJ2-3|TRBD2|.
CASSTGTRSGDTQYF
TGTGCCAGCAGCACCGGGACTAGAAGTGGAGATACGCAGTATTTT
>TRBV28|TRBJ2-2|.|.
CASSVNFRELFF
TGTGCCAGCAGCGTTAACTTTAGGGAGCTGTTTTTT
>TRBV6-5|TRBJ1-1|.|.
CASSYSTRPNTEAFF
TGTGCCAGCAGTTACTCGACACGGCCGAACACTGAAGCTTTCTTT
>TRBV6-1|TRBJ1-4|.|.
CASSAVGGGTNEKLFF
TGTGCCAGCAGTGCGGTAGGCGGGGGAACTAATGAAAAACTGTTTTTT
>TRBV9|TRBJ2-1|TRBD2|.
CASSVGPGGPVNEQFF
TGTGCCAGCAGCGTTGGACCGGGAGGGCCCGTCAATGAGCAGTTCTTC
>TRBV7-9|TRBJ2-3|TRBD1|.
CASSSRQGRLADTQYF
TGTGCCAGCAGCTCAAGACAGGGAAGGTTGGCAGATACGCAGTATTTT
>TRBV18|TRBJ2-3|TRBD1|.
CASSPYRGQSTDTQYF
TGTGCCAGCTCGCCCTACAGGGGACAAAGCACAGATACGCAGTATTTT
>TRBV20-1|TRBJ2-1|TRBD1|.
CSASQRGRAHNEQFF
TGCAGTGCTAGTCAAAGGGGGCGTGCGCACAATGAGCAGTTCTTC
>TRBV5-1|TRBJ2-5|TRBD2|.
CASSLGSGGQETQYF
TGCGCCAGCAGCTTGGGTAGCGGGGGCCAAGAGACCCAGTACTTC
>TRBV6-5|TRBJ2-7|.|.
CATAGWEQYF
TGTGCCACCGCAGGTTGGGAGCAGTACTTC
>TRBV25-1|TRBJ1-2|TRBD1|.
CASSAPTGGLSGYTF
TGTGCCAGCAGTGCCCCTACAGGGGGACTGAGCGGCTACACCTTC
>TRBV25-1|TRBJ2-1|.|.
CASTPPGDEQFF
TGTGCCAGCACTCCTCCGGGGGATGAGCAGTTCTTC
>TRBV19|TRBJ2-7|TRBD2|once
CASSSGVNYEQYF
TGTGCCAGTTCTAGCGGGGTAAACTACGAGCAGTACTTC
>TRBV6-5|TRBJ2-1|TRBD2|few
CASSYSGVAGVYEQFF
TGTGCCAGCAGTTACTCCGGGGTAGCGGGGGTCTATGAGCAGTTCTTC
>TRBV3-1/TRBV3-2|TRBJ2-1|.|.
CASSPPPGEAGNEQFF
TGTGCCAGCAGCCCCCCACCGGGAGAGGCGGGAAATGAGCAGTTCTTC
>TRBV20-1|TRBJ2-7|TRBD1|few
CSASRDSMSYEQYF
TGCAGTGCTAGTCGGGACAGCATGTCCTACGAGCAGTACTTC
>TRBV10-2|TRBJ2-7|.|.
CASSELRESYEQYF
TGCGCCAGCAGTGAGCTGAGGGAGTCCTACGAGCAGTACTTC
>TRBV18|TRBJ1-5|.|.
CASSTTDLRQPQHF
TGTGCCAGCTCAACTACCGACCTGCGGCAGCCCCAGCATTTT
>TRBV6-5|TRBJ2-7|TRBD2|.
CASSLGTRPYEQYF
TGTGCCAGCAGTCTCGGGACTAGACCCTACGAGCAGTACTTC
>TRBV5-6|TRBJ1-2|.|.
CASSLEAGTNYGYTF
TGTGCCAGCAGCTTGGAAGCCGGGACAAACTATGGCTACACCTTC
>TRBV27|TRBJ2-1|TRBD2|.
CASKAGAAYNEQFF
TGTGCCAGCAAGGCGGGAGCGGCCTACAATGAGCAGTTCTTC
>TRBV20-1|TRBJ2-7|TRBD2|.
CSCSAGGLTEQYF
TGCAGTTGTAGTGCGGGAGGGCTAACCGAGCAGTACTTC